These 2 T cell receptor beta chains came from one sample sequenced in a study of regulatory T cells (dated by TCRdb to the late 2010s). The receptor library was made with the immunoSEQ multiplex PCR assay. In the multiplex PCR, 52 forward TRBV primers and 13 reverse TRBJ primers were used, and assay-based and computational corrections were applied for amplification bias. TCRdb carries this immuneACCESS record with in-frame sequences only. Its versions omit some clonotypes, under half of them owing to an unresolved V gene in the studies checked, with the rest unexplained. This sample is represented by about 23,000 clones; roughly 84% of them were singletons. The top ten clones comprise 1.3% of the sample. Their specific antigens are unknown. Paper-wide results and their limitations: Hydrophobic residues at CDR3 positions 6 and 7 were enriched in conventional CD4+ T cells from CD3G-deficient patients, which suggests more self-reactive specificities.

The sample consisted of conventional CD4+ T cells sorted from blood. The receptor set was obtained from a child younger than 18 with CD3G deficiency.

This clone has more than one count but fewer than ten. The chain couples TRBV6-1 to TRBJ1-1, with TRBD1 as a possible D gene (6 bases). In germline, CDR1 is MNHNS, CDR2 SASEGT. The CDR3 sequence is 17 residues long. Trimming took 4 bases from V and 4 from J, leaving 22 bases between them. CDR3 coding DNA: TGTGCCAGCAGTGTTGGGGGCCGCCCGACTTTTAGCACTGAAGCTTTCTTT. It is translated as CASSVGGRPTFSTEAFF.

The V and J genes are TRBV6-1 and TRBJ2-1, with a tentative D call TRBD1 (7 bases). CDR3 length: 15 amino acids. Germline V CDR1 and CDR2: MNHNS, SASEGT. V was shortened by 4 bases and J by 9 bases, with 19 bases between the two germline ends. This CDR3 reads CASSGRGQRGGEQFF. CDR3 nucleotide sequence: TGTGCCAGCAGTGGGAGGGGGCAACGAGGAGGTGAGCAGTTCTTC.